Listed below are T cell receptor beta chains from one sample, sequenced in a study of T cells in Graves' hyperthyroidism and ophthalmopathy. TCRdb processed the multiplex PCR reads anew with MiXCR; each CDR3 protein has one entry. The sample consists of hundreds of thousands of distinct CDR3 sequences, roughly 21% of them appearing once. The material sequenced was blood. Receptors were obtained from a middle-aged man with Graves' ophthalmopathy. Each CDR3 is given with its conserved first and last residue. Fields, in order: clone size, V gene, J gene, D gene, CDR3 DNA, CDR3 protein. A D gene is named only where the DNA matches it firmly. Expanded clones get a size class; other rows say once, few or many, or leave the size out.

many	TRBV28	TRBJ2-7	NA	TGTGCCAGCAGTTACTTCTACGAGCAGTACTTC	CASSYFYEQYF
few	TRBV2	TRBJ2-6	NA	TGTGCCAGCAGTCTGACAGCTAGGGCTGGGGCCAACGTCCTGACTTTC	CASSLTARAGANVLTF
NA	TRBV30	TRBJ2-1	TRBD2	TGTGCCTGGAGTAGGCTAGCGGGGGGGCATGAGCAGTTCTTC	CAWSRLAGGHEQFF
many	TRBV4-3	TRBJ2-1	TRBD2	TGCGCCAGCAGCCAAGGGGGCCTAGCGGGGGATTACAATGAGCAGTTCTTC	CASSQGGLAGDYNEQFF
few	TRBV20-1	TRBJ2-7	NA	TGCAGTGCTAGAAAGATAGTTGCCGCCTCCTACGAGCAGTACTTC	CSARKIVAASYEQYF
NA	TRBV20-1	TRBJ2-3	TRBD2	TGCAGTGCTGAACAGGGGCTAGCGGGAGTTGGAACAGATACGCAGTATTTT	CSAEQGLAGVGTDTQYF
NA	TRBV27	TRBJ2-7	NA	TGTGCCAGCAGTACAAACAGGGATAGGACGGAAGAGCAGTACTTC	CASSTNRDRTEEQYF
many	TRBV28	TRBJ2-5	TRBD2	TGTGCCAGCAGTTTACTCGGGGGGGCCAGGGAGACCCAGTACTTC	CASSLLGGARETQYF
NA	TRBV19	TRBJ1-3	TRBD1	TGTGCCAGTAGTATAAAGGGGGCCTACTCTGGAAACACCATATATTTT	CASSIKGAYSGNTIYF
NA	TRBV11-2	TRBJ2-2	TRBD2	TGTGCCAGCAGCTTAAATGGGGCGGGGGGCACCGGGGAGCTGTTTTTT	CASSLNGAGGTGELFF
NA	TRBV15	TRBJ2-5	NA	TGTGCCACCCGAGATCTAACAGCGGTCCAGACCCAGTACTTC	CATRDLTAVQTQYF
many	TRBV6-2/TRBV6-3	TRBJ2-3	NA	TGTGCCAGCAGTTACCCCCTTTCGGCTAGCACAGATACGCAGTATTTT	CASSYPLSASTDTQYF
many	TRBV12-3/TRBV12-4	TRBJ2-7	NA	TGTGCCAGCGGACCACGGCACCACGAGCAGTACTTC	CASGPRHHEQYF
NA	TRBV2	TRBJ2-1	NA	TGTGCCAGCAGAGGAGCCTATGGGTACAATGAGCAGTTCTTC	CASRGAYGYNEQFF